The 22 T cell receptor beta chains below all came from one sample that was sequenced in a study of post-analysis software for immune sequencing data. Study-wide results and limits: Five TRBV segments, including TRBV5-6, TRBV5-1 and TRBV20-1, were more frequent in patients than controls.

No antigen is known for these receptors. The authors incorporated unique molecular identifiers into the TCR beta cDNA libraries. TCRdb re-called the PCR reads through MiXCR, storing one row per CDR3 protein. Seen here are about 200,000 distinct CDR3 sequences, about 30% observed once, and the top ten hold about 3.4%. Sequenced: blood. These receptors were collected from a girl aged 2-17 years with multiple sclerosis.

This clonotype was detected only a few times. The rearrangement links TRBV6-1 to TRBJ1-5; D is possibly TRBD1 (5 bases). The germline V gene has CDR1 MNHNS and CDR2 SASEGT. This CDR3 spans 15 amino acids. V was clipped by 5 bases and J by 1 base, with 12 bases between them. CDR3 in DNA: TGTGCCAGCAGTCTAGGGACGTCAAGCAATCAGCCCCAGCATTTT. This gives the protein CASSLGTSSNQPQHF.

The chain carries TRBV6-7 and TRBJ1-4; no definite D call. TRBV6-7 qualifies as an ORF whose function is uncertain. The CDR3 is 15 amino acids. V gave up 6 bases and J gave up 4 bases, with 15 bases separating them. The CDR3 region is CASRRTVVFNEKLFF. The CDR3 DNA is TGTGCCAGCAGAAGGACGGTCGTGTTTAATGAAAAACTGTTTTTT.

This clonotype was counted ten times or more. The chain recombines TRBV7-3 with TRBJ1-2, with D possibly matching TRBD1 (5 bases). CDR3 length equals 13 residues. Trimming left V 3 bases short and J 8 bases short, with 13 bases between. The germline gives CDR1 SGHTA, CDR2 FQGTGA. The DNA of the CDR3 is TGTGCCAGCAGCTTCCGGGACTCTGGAGGCTACACCTTC. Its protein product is CASSFRDSGGYTF.

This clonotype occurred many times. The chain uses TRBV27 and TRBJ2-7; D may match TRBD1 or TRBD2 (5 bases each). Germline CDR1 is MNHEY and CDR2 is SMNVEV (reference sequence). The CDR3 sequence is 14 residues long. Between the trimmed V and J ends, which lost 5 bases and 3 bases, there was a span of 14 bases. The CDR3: CASSLRDGDYEQYF. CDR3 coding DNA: TGTGCCAGCAGTCTCCGGGACGGAGACTACGAGCAGTACTTC.

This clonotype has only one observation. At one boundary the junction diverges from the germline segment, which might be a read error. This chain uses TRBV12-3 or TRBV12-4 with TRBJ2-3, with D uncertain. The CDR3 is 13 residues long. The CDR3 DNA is TGTGCCAGCAGTTTGGGCCACACAGATGCGCAGTATTTT. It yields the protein CASSLGHTDAQYF.

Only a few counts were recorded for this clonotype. CDR3 sequence: CASSPSWNEQYF. CDR3 nucleotide sequence: TGTGCCAGCAGCCCCAGTTGGAATGAGCAGTACTTC. This chain connects TRBV6-2 or TRBV6-3 to TRBJ2-7; no clear D gene. The germline V gene has CDR1 MNHEY and CDR2 SVGEGT. Trimming stripped 6 bases from V and 7 bases from J, with 13 bases between. The CDR3 is 12 amino acids.

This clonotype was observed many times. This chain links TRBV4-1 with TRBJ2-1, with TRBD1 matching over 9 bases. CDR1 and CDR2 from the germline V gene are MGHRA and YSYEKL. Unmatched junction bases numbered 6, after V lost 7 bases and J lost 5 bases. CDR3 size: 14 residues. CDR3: CASTRQGVDNEQFF. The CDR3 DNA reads TGCGCCAGCACCCGACAGGGGGTGGACAATGAGCAGTTCTTC.

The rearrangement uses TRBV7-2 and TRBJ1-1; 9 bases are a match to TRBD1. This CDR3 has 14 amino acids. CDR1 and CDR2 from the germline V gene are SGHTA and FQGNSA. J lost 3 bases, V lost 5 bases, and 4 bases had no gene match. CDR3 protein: CASSVDRGYTEAFF. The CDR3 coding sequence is TGTGCCAGCAGCGTGGACAGGGGATACACTGAAGCTTTCTTT.

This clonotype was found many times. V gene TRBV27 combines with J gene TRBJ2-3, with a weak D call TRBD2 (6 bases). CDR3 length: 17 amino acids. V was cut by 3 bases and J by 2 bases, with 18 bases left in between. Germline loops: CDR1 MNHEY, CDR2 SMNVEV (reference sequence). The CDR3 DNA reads TGTGCCAGCAGTTTGGTGGGAGGTACCCAGCCCACAGATACGCAGTATTTT. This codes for CASSLVGGTQPTDTQYF.

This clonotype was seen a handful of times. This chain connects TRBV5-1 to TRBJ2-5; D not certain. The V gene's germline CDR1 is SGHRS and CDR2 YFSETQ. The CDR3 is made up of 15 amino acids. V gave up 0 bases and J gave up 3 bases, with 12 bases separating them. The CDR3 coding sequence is TGCGCCAGCAGCTTGGCCCCCCTTCGTAAAGAGACCCAGTACTTC. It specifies CASSLAPLRKETQYF.

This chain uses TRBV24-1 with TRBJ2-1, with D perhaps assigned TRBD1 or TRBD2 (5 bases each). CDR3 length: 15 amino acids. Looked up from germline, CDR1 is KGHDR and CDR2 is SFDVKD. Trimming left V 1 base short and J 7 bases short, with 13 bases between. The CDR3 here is CATSDFRGAGNEQFF. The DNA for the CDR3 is TGTGCCACCAGTGATTTTCGTGGGGCGGGTAATGAGCAGTTCTTC.

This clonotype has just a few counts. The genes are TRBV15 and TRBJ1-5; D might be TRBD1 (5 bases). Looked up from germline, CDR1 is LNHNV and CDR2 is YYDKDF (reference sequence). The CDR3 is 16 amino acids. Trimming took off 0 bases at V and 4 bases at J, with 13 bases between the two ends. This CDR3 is CATSRDDGAGNQPQHF. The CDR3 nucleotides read TGTGCCACCAGCAGAGATGACGGGGCGGGAAATCAGCCCCAGCATTTT.

CDR3 loop: CASGNTYEAFF. The CDR3 DNA follows: TGCGCCAGCGGAAATACCTACGAAGCTTTCTTT. This chain links TRBV5-1 with TRBJ1-1; D is unresolved. Trimming removed 7 bases from V and 8 bases from J, with 12 bases in between. This CDR3 is built from 11 residues. Germline V lookup: CDR1 SGHRS, CDR2 YFSETQ.

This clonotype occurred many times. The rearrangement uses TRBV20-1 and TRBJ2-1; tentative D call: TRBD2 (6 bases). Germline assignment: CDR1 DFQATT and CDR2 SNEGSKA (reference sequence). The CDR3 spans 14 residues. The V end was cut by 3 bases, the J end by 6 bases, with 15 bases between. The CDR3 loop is CSASVAGLVNEQFF. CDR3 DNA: TGCAGTGCTAGTGTGGCGGGGCTCGTCAATGAGCAGTTCTTC.

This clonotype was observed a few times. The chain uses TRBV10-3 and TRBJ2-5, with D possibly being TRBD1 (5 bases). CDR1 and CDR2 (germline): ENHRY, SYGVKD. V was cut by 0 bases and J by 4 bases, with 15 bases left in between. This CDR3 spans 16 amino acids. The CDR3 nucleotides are TGTGCCATCAGTGAGTCCCCCGTGGGGCCGGGAGAGACCCAGTACTTC. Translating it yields CAISESPVGPGETQYF.

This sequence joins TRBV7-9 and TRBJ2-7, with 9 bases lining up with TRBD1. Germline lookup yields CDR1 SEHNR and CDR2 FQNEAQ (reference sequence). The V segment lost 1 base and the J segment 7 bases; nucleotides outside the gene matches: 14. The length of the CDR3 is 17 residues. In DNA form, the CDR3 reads TGTGCCAGCAGCTTAGGGGGTTGGGACAGGGATTACAATGAGCAGTACTTC. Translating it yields CASSLGGWDRDYNEQYF.

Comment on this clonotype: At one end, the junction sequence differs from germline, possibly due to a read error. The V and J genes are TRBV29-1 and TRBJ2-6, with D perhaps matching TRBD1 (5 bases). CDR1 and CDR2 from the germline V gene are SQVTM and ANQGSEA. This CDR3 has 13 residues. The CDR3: CSVGLSGANALTF. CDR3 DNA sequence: TGCAGCGTTGGGCTCTCTGGGGCCAACGCCCTGACTTTC.

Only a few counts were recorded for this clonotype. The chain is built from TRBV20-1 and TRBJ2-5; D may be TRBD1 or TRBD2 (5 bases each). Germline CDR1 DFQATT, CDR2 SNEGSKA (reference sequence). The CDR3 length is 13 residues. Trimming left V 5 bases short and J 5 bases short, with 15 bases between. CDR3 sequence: CSARGQYWETQYF. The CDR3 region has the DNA TGCAGTGCTCGGGGCCAATACTGGGAGACCCAGTACTTC.

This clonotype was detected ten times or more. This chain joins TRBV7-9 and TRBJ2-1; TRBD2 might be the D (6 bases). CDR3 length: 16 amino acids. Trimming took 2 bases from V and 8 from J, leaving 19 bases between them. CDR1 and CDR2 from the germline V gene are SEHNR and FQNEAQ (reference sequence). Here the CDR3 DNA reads TGTGCCAGCAGCTTATGGAAGGGACTCCTAGCCGATGAGCAGTTCTTC. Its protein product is CASSLWKGLLADEQFF.

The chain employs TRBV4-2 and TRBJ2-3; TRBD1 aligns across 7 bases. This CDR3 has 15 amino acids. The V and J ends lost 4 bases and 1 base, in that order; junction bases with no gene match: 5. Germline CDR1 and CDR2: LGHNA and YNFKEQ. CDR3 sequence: CASSLGTEGTDTQYF. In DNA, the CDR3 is TGTGCCAGCAGCCTCGGGACAGAGGGCACAGATACGCAGTATTTT.

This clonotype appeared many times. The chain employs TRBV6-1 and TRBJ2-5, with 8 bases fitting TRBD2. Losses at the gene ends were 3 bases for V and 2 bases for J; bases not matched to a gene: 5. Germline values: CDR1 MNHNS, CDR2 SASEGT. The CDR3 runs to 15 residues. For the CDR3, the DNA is TGTGCCAGCAGTGATGCTCCTAGCGGGCAAGAGACCCAGTACTTC. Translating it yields CASSDAPSGQETQYF.

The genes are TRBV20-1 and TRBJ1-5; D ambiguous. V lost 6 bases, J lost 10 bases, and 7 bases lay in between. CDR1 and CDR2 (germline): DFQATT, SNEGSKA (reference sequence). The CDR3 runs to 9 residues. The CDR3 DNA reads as TGCAGTGCGACCAGCCCCCAGCATTTT. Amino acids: CSATSPQHF.